These T cell receptor beta chains were read from a single sample in a study of blood T cell repertoires in COVID-19. Data came from immunoSEQ multiplex PCR; TCRdb stores just in-frame clones and leaves some out. The sample includes around 200,000 clones, approximately 90% of them seen just once. The sequencing input was PBMCs or T cells enriched from blood (not recorded which). These receptors all come from a man younger than 40 who had recovered from COVID-19. CDR3s include the opening cysteine and the closing phenylalanine or tryptophan. Each record gives: D gene, clone size, V gene, J gene, CDR3 DNA, CDR3 protein. D genes are given only for firm matches. Size values are once, few and many counts, or a class for expanded clones, and some rows have none.

D: TRBD2; size: -; V: TRBV23-1; J: TRBJ2-3; DNA: TGCGCCAGCAGTCAATTCTCTCCCCAAAGGGCGGGAGCTCTCCCAGATACGCAGTATTTT; CDR3: CASSQFSPQRAGALPDTQYF
D: -; size: -; V: TRBV30; J: TRBJ1-3; DNA: TGTGCCTGGAGTTTTATCGACAGGACTGGAAACACCATATATTTT; CDR3: CAWSFIDRTGNTIYF
D: -; size: -; V: TRBV18; J: TRBJ1-2; DNA: TGTGCCAGCTCACCAACAGGGCCAAACTATGGCTACACCTTC; CDR3: CASSPTGPNYGYTF
D: -; size: once; V: TRBV5-8; J: TRBJ2-7; DNA: TGTGCCAGCAGCTTGGGGGCTACCGCCGCCGTCGAGCAGTACTTC; CDR3: CASSLGATAAVEQYF
D: -; size: -; V: TRBV18; J: TRBJ2-3; DNA: TGTGCCAGCTCACCTAGAACAGGGAGAGATACGCAGTATTTT; CDR3: CASSPRTGRDTQYF
D: TRBD2; size: -; V: TRBV28; J: TRBJ2-5; DNA: TGTGCCAGCAGTTTTCTACGTAGGGCTAGCGGGCAAGAGACCCAGTACTTC; CDR3: CASSFLRRASGQETQYF
D: -; size: -; V: TRBV27; J: TRBJ2-1; DNA: TGTGCCAGCAGTTCCCGGGGTAGCGCCTACAATGAGCAGTTCTTC; CDR3: CASSSRGSAYNEQFF
D: TRBD1; size: -; V: TRBV11-2; J: TRBJ2-1; DNA: TGTGCCAGCAGCTTAGGGTCTGGGACAGGGAAGTTCTTC; CDR3: CASSLGSGTGKFF
D: -; size: -; V: TRBV28; J: TRBJ1-1; DNA: TGTGCCAGCAGTTCAGGGAACACTGAAGCTTTCTTT; CDR3: CASSSGNTEAFF
D: TRBD1; size: -; V: TRBV10-3; J: TRBJ2-3; DNA: TGTGCCATCAGTGAGCTTAGAGGGGGCGCGTATACGCAGTATTTT; CDR3: CAISELRGGAYTQYF
D: TRBD1; size: -; V: TRBV18; J: TRBJ1-1; DNA: TGTGCCAGCTCACCAGGGACAGGGCTAACTGAAGCTTTCTTT; CDR3: CASSPGTGLTEAFF
D: TRBD1; size: -; V: TRBV2; J: TRBJ1-2; DNA: TGTGCCAGCAGTGGACAGGGTTATAACTATGGCTACACCTTC; CDR3: CASSGQGYNYGYTF
D: -; size: few; V: TRBV29-1; J: TRBJ1-2; DNA: TGCAGCGTTGAAGATCCGGAGGGAAGAAGGTATGGCTACACCTTC; CDR3: CSVEDPEGRRYGYTF
D: -; size: -; V: TRBV5-6; J: TRBJ2-5; DNA: TGTGCCAGCAGTTTCCTACAGGGAAAAGAGACCCAGTACTTC; CDR3: CASSFLQGKETQYF
D: TRBD2; size: -; V: TRBV6-2/TRBV6-3; J: TRBJ2-7; DNA: TGTGCCAGCAGTTACTTTGGACTAGCCTACGAGCAGTACTTC; CDR3: CASSYFGLAYEQYF
D: TRBD2; size: -; V: TRBV2; J: TRBJ2-5; DNA: TGTGCCAGCGGCGCCGGGACTAGCGGGAGTGGAGAGACCCAGTACTTC; CDR3: CASGAGTSGSGETQYF